Presented here are 16 T cell receptor beta chains from one specimen sequenced in a study of glioma-infiltrating T cells after dendritic cell vaccination (dated by TCRdb to 2015 to 2016). The library was made by the immunoSEQ multiplex PCR assay. In its TCRdb copy, this immuneACCESS table keeps in-frame sequences only and misses some clones. Where compared with another copy, unresolved V genes explain less than half of these, and the others have no known cause. This sample gives 85,000 to 95,000 clones in total; about nine tenths of them show up just once. Of the sample, 15% to 19% is held by the ten largest clones. The specimen comprised blood, sampled before dendritic cell vaccination. Source of these receptors: a human donor with glioblastoma.

This clone was counted a few times. Other DNA variants within this sample encode the same CDR3. This chain links TRBV6-5 with TRBJ1-1; D not resolved. This CDR3 has 14 amino acids. Germline V gene data show CDR1 as MNHEY and CDR2 as SVGAGI. V shed 0 bases and J shed 4 bases, with 9 bases lying between them. DNA for the CDR3: TGTGCCAGCAGTTACTCGCGTGAGGGCACTGAAGCTTTCTTT. Protein product: CASSYSREGTEAFF.

The chain links TRBV5-5 to TRBJ2-3, with D possibly TRBD2 on 5 matching bases. Per germline, CDR1 SGHKS and CDR2 YYEKEE (reference sequence). This CDR3 is built from 17 residues. Between the trimmed V and J ends, which lost 1 base and 1 base, there was a span of 16 bases. The chain's CDR3 is CASSLRARGSGTDTQYF. The CDR3 DNA is TGTGCCAGCAGCTTGAGAGCTCGAGGTAGCGGCACAGATACGCAGTATTTT.

The chain has TRBV5-1 and TRBJ2-6; D is possibly TRBD2 (6 bases). Germline CDR1 and CDR2: SGHRS and YFSETQ. The CDR3 is 15 amino acids. V was trimmed by 4 bases and J by 1 base, leaving 9 bases between them. CDR3 region: CASSAGPSGANVLTF. The CDR3 coding sequence is TGCGCCAGCAGCGCGGGACCTTCTGGGGCCAACGTCCTGACTTTC.

The chain uses TRBV2 and TRBJ1-2; 7 bases align to TRBD1. The CDR3 is made up of 12 amino acids. The germline CDR1 and CDR2 sequences are SNHLY and FYNNEI. V trimming: 7 bases; J trimming: 4 bases; junction bases outside the gene matches: 3. CDR3 sequence: CASNRQGYGYTF. The CDR3 DNA sequence: TGTGCCAGCAACAGACAGGGCTATGGCTACACCTTC.

V gene TRBV11-2 combines with J gene TRBJ2-2; D unresolved. The CDR3 totals 13 residues. Looked up from germline, CDR1 is SGHAT and CDR2 is FQNNGV. The germline V and J ends were trimmed by 4 bases and 2 bases, with 5 bases remaining between them. The CDR3 is CASSSPNTGELFF. The CDR3, as DNA: TGTGCCAGCAGCTCCCCAAACACCGGGGAGCTGTTTTTT.

As DNA, the CDR3 is TGTGCCAGCAGCTTACCGGGACTAGCGGGAGGTGAGCAGTTCTTC. This gives the protein CASSLPGLAGGEQFF. The gene calls are TRBV5-6 and TRBJ2-1; TRBD2 aligns across 15 bases. The trim removed 2 bases at V and 9 bases at J, leaving 3 bases unmatched. This CDR3 comprises 15 residues. CDR1 SGHDT and CDR2 YYEEEE come from the germline V gene.

This chain joins TRBV6-4 and TRBJ2-1; 12 bases agree with TRBD1. V was clipped by 5 bases and J by 7 bases; unmatched bases: 3. CDR3 length: 14 residues. Germline V gene lookup returns CDR1 MRHNA and CDR2 SNTAGT. Written as DNA, the CDR3 is TGTGCCAGCAGTCCGGGACAGGGGGCTAATGAGCAGTTCTTC. It specifies CASSPGQGANEQFF.

The chain employs TRBV5-4 and TRBJ1-3; possible D gene TRBD1, 5 bases. Deletions cut 1 base from V and 3 bases from J, with 8 bases between. The CDR3 is 14 residues long. Germline CDR1 SGHNT, CDR2 YYREEE (reference sequence). The CDR3 DNA reads as TGTGCCAGCAGCTTGAGGGGAGGTGGAAACACCATATATTTT. Amino acid sequence: CASSLRGGGNTIYF.

The V gene is TRBV6-5, the J gene TRBJ2-5; D is perhaps TRBD2 (6 bases). This CDR3 is 14 amino acids long. The germline V gene has CDR1 MNHEY and CDR2 SVGAGI. Trimming took 4 bases from V and 6 from J, leaving 15 bases between them. CDR3 DNA sequence: TGTGCCAGCAGTTCCGCCGGGAGTCTGAAGACCCAGTACTTC. Its translation: CASSSAGSLKTQYF.

V usage is TRBV28 and J usage is TRBJ2-5; D is possibly TRBD1 (6 bases). Deletions cut 1 base from V and 4 bases from J, with 19 bases between. This CDR3 is built from 17 residues. Germline V gene sequence: CDR1 MDHEN, CDR2 SYDVKM. The DNA for the CDR3 is TGTGCCAGCAGTTTATTACTCGGGCCGACGACAGGAGAGACCCAGTACTTC. Translating it yields CASSLLLGPTTGETQYF.

The chain carries TRBV5-6 and TRBJ1-2; maybe TRBD1 (5 bases). Trimming took off 3 bases at V and 3 bases at J, with 9 bases between the two ends. Germline V gives CDR1 SGHDT, CDR2 YYEEEE. This CDR3 region has 13 residues. The CDR3: CASSSRTYYGYTF. The CDR3 DNA sequence: TGTGCCAGCAGCTCCAGGACATACTATGGCTACACCTTC.

The chain links TRBV5-4 to TRBJ1-2; possibly TRBD1 for D (5 bases). The V gene's germline CDR1 is SGHNT and CDR2 YYREEE (reference sequence). The V gene lost 3 bases and the J gene lost 4 bases, with 13 bases spanning the gap. The CDR3 runs to 14 residues. CDR3 in amino acids: CASSSPGGFYGYTF. The CDR3 DNA reads TGTGCCAGCAGCTCGCCGGGGGGTTTCTATGGCTACACCTTC.

The chain combines TRBV4-3 with TRBJ1-6; TRBD1 aligns across 9 bases. This CDR3 contains 18 residues. The J segment lost 3 bases and the V segment lost 1 base, leaving 7 bases of the junction unmatched. CDR1 and CDR2 (germline): LGHNA, YSLEER. The CDR3 DNA sequence: TGCGCCAGCAGCCAAGTCCGGGACAGGGCGTTCTATAATTCACCCCTCCACTTT. As protein: CASSQVRDRAFYNSPLHF.

This clone was observed once. This chain joins TRBV5-4 and TRBJ1-2; TRBD1 matches 8 bases. V shed 4 bases and J 5 bases; nucleotides not matched to a gene: 10. The CDR3 consists of 15 residues. Germline V gene data show CDR1 as SGHNT and CDR2 as YYREEE (reference sequence). CDR3 nucleotides: TGTGCCAGCAGCCAAGGACAGGGATATGCGTATGGCTACACCTTC. Translating gives CASSQGQGYAYGYTF.

J is TRBJ2-1 and V is TRBV13, with D unresolved. The ends were cut back, 5 bases at V and 4 bases at J, with 3 bases in the middle. The CDR3 is 11 amino acids. From germline, CDR1 is PRHDT and CDR2 FYEKMQ (reference sequence). In DNA form, the CDR3 reads TGTGCCAGCAGCCTATACAATGAGCAGTTCTTC. Protein: CASSLYNEQFF.

This clone has just one count. The V gene is TRBV7-9, the J gene TRBJ2-5; D not resolved. The end of the DNA is better explained by TRBJ2-7, so the J call may be wrong. This CDR3 spans 18 amino acids. CDR1 is SEHNR and CDR2 is FQNEAQ in the germline V gene (reference sequence). The CDR3 bases are TGTGCCAGCAGCCCTTTAGGTTGGCAGCAAACGCCCTACTACGAGCAGTACTTC. It encodes CASSPLGWQQTPYYEQYF.